Presented here are 24 T cell receptor beta chains from one specimen sequenced in a study of blood T cell dynamics during melanoma immunotherapy (dated by TCRdb to 2018 to 2020). The intended sense of this specimen's time point label: week 3, after first cycle of checkpoint inhibitor. Library creation used the immunoSEQ multiplex PCR assay. TCRdb provides this immuneACCESS table in a form limited to in-frame rearrangements. Some clones are lacking; in checked studies, under half of them reflect an unresolved V gene, and why the rest are absent is not known. This sample gives fewer than 3,000 clones in total; around 85% of them show up just once. The top ten clonotypes cover 14% to 15% of the sample. Here the sequenced sample was blood, taken from a patient treated with checkpoint blockade. These receptors came from a human donor with melanoma.

The chain recombines TRBV6-5 with TRBJ2-3; D is undetermined. The germline gives CDR1 MNHEY, CDR2 SVGAGI. V was cut by 0 bases and J by 0 bases, with 4 bases left in between. The CDR3 contains 14 residues. CDR3 coding DNA: TGTGCCAGCAGTTACTCAGGGAGCACAGATACGCAGTATTTT. Protein product: CASSYSGSTDTQYF.

Written as DNA, the CDR3 is TGTGCCAGTAGTCCCGGCTACACCTTC. This codes for CASSPGYTF. The chain joins TRBV19 to TRBJ1-2; unclear D gene. The V gene lost 5 bases and the J gene lost 8 bases, with 3 bases spanning the gap. Germline lookup yields CDR1 LNHDA and CDR2 SQIVND (reference sequence). The CDR3 loop spans 9 amino acids.

The chain couples TRBV6-5 to TRBJ1-4; D ambiguous. The CDR3 sequence is 14 residues long. The germline CDR1 and CDR2 sequences are MNHEY and SVGAGI. V was cut by 2 bases and J by 0 bases, with 4 bases left in between. CDR3 protein: CASSYGTTNEKLFF. In DNA form, the CDR3 reads TGTGCCAGCAGTTACGGGACAACTAATGAAAAACTGTTTTTT.

The V call is TRBV7-2, the J call TRBJ1-1, with TRBD1 as a possible D gene (5 bases). The V and J ends lost 1 base and 7 bases respectively, with 10 bases between them. CDR1 is SGHTA, CDR2 FQGNSA, per germline. The CDR3 runs to 13 residues. This CDR3 reads CASSLGGRGEAFF. In DNA form, the CDR3 reads TGTGCCAGCAGCTTAGGGGGGAGGGGTGAAGCTTTCTTT.

The chain has TRBV6-5 and TRBJ1-3; unclear D gene. Per the germline V gene, CDR1 is MNHEY and CDR2 is SVGAGI. Between the trimmed V and J ends, which lost 0 bases and 4 bases, there was a span of 10 bases. This CDR3 comprises 15 residues. The CDR3 region is CASSYSISDGNTIYF. CDR3 DNA sequence: TGTGCCAGCAGTTACTCAATCTCGGACGGAAACACCATATATTTT.

The CDR3 loop is CASSTGTGYNEQFF. Here the CDR3 DNA reads TGCGCCAGCAGCACGGGGACGGGATACAATGAGCAGTTCTTC. The rearrangement joins TRBV5-1 to TRBJ2-1; the D gene could be TRBD1 or TRBD2 (5 bases each). Germline V gene sequence: CDR1 SGHRS, CDR2 YFSETQ. Trimming removed 4 bases at V and 4 bases at J, with 12 bases between. CDR3 length: 14 amino acids.

The rearrangement uses TRBV18 and TRBJ1-2; D is possibly TRBD1 (5 bases). The CDR3 is made up of 16 amino acids. Germline CDR1 and CDR2: KGHSH and LQKENI. The V end was cut by 0 bases, the J end by 4 bases, with 15 bases between. The CDR3 sequence is CASSPPLLGGGYGYTF. CDR3 DNA: TGTGCCAGCTCACCACCCCTCCTCGGGGGAGGCTATGGCTACACCTTC. The full variable domain, with the rest looked up from reference TRBV18 and TRBJ1-2, is NAGVMQNPRHLVRRRGQEARLRCSPMKGHSHVYWYRQLPEEGLKFMVYLQKENIIDESGMPKERFSAEFPKEGPSILRIQQVVRGDSAAYFCASSPPLLGGGYGYTFGSGTRLTVV.

The chain has TRBV6-4 and TRBJ2-5; weak D call: TRBD2 (5 bases). V dropped 6 bases and J dropped 5 bases, with 13 bases sitting between them. This CDR3 has 13 amino acids. CDR1 is MRHNA and CDR2 is SNTAGT in the germline V gene. The CDR3 sequence: CASSPGVGETQYF. The CDR3 coding sequence is TGTGCCAGCAGCCCCGGGGTAGGGGAGACCCAGTACTTC.

The rearrangement links TRBV15 to TRBJ2-7; D ambiguous. CDR3 length equals 11 residues. CDR1 is LNHNV, CDR2 YYDKDF, per germline (reference sequence). V was cut by 0 bases and J by 6 bases, with 3 bases left in between. The DNA of the CDR3 is TGTGCCACCAGCAGAGATTCCGAGCAGTACTTC. This encodes CATSRDSEQYF.

The chain joins TRBV6-5 to TRBJ1-2; unclear D gene. The CDR3 sequence is 14 residues long. From germline, CDR1 is MNHEY and CDR2 SVGAGI. V was clipped by 8 bases and J by 1 base, with 14 bases between them. The CDR3 region is CASSLGTFNYGYTF. The CDR3, as DNA: TGTGCCAGCTCACTTGGCACTTTTAACTATGGCTACACCTTC.

V gene TRBV6-4 combines with J gene TRBJ2-3, with 8 bases that match TRBD1. The germline V gene has CDR1 MRHNA and CDR2 SNTAGT. Trimming removed 5 bases from V and 3 bases from J; junction bases left unmatched: 7. This CDR3 has 15 amino acids. This CDR3 is CASSPGQGRTDTQYF. CDR3 coding DNA: TGTGCCAGCAGTCCCGGACAGGGAAGGACAGATACGCAGTATTTT.

The CDR3 DNA reads TGTGCCACGAAGGACGACCCGTATAATTCACCCCTCCACTTT. It yields the protein CATKDDPYNSPLHF. V gene TRBV19 combines with J gene TRBJ1-6; D is unclear. This CDR3 spans 14 amino acids. Germline V gives CDR1 LNHDA, CDR2 SQIVND (reference sequence). Between the trimmed V and J ends, which lost 10 bases and 4 bases, there was a span of 14 bases.

CDR3 sequence reads: CASSLSGSSYEQYF. CDR3 sequence (DNA): TGCGCCAGCAGCTTAAGCGGGAGTTCGTACGAGCAGTACTTC. The chain joins TRBV5-1 to TRBJ2-7, with 8 nucleotides matching TRBD2. With 2 bases clipped from V and 4 bases from J, the junction kept 5 bases outside the gene matches. CDR3 length: 14 amino acids. In germline, CDR1 is SGHRS, CDR2 YFSETQ.

The count of this clone is one. The gene calls are TRBV11-2 and TRBJ2-7; TRBD2 matches at 8 bases. V gave up 10 bases and J gave up 1 base; unmatched junction bases: 15. This CDR3 is 16 amino acids long. The germline V gene encodes CDR1 SGHAT and CDR2 FQNNGV. CDR3: CATRSLLADHSYEQYF. The CDR3 nucleotides read TGTGCCACCCGGTCCCTACTAGCGGACCATTCCTACGAGCAGTACTTC. The full variable domain, in which reference TRBV11-2 and TRBJ2-7 provide the parts outside the CDR3, is EAGVAQSPRYKIIEKRQSVAFWCNPISGHATLYWYQQILGQGPKLLIQFQNNGVVDDSQLPKDRFSAERLKGVDSTLKIQPAKLEDSAVYLCATRSLLADHSYEQYFGPGTRLTVT.

In DNA, the CDR3 is TGCAGCGAAACAGGGGGCTACGCAGATACGCAGTATTTT. Encoded protein: CSETGGYADTQYF. The chain couples TRBV29-1 to TRBJ2-3; 9 positions match TRBD1. The V and J ends lost 7 bases and 4 bases, in that order; junction bases with no gene match: 6. Germline assignment: CDR1 SQVTM and CDR2 ANQGSEA. There are 13 residues in the CDR3.

Only one count was recorded for this clone. The CDR3 is CASSPRGAGTDTQYF. The CDR3 DNA is TGTGCCAGCAGCCCCCGGGGTGCGGGCACAGATACGCAGTATTTT. The chain uses TRBV7-2 and TRBJ2-3, with D possibly matching TRBD2 (5 bases). This CDR3 is 15 amino acids long. Deletions cut 5 bases from V and 1 base from J, with 13 bases between. Germline CDR1 SGHTA, CDR2 FQGNSA. The entire variable domain, with the rest obtained from reference TRBV7-2 and TRBJ2-3, is as follows: GAGVSQSPSNKVTEKGKDVELRCDPISGHTALYWYRQSLGQGLEFLIYFQGNSAPDKSGLPSDRFSAERTGGSVSTLTIQRTQQEDSAVYLCASSPRGAGTDTQYFGPGTRLTVL.

This clone was detected a few times. The chain carries TRBV6-1 and TRBJ1-5; D is undetermined. Trimming took off 1 base at V and 12 bases at J, with 10 bases between the two ends. CDR1 and CDR2 from the germline V gene are MNHNS and SASEGT. This CDR3 comprises 12 residues. The CDR3 reads CASSEEGGFQHF. The CDR3, as DNA: TGTGCCAGCAGTGAAGAAGGTGGATTCCAGCATTTT.

This chain uses TRBV28 with TRBJ2-7; 13 positions match TRBD2. The CDR3 is 12 amino acids. The V segment lost 5 bases and the J segment 12 bases; nucleotides outside the gene matches: 4. The germline V gene encodes CDR1 MDHEN and CDR2 SYDVKM. The CDR3 DNA follows: TGTGCCAGCAGTCCGACTAGCGGGAGGTCGTACTTC. Amino acids: CASSPTSGRSYF.

This chain joins TRBV6-1 and TRBJ1-1; 7 nucleotides match TRBD1. The V segment lost 4 bases and the J segment 1 base; nucleotides outside the gene matches: 9. Germline CDR1 reads MNHNS; CDR2 reads SASEGT. The CDR3 covers 16 residues. The DNA for the CDR3 is TGTGCCAGCAGTGGGGGACAGCTGTGGGGGAACACTGAAGCTTTCTTT. It codes for CASSGGQLWGNTEAFF.

This chain links TRBV5-1 with TRBJ2-3, with 12 positions matching TRBD2. The CDR3 length is 16 residues. With V trimmed by 2 bases and J by 4 bases, 5 bases remained unmatched. Germline-derived CDR1 and CDR2 are SGHRS and YFSETQ. The CDR3 here is CASSLMTSGGADTQYF. As DNA, the CDR3 is TGCGCCAGCAGCTTAATGACTAGCGGGGGTGCAGATACGCAGTATTTT.

The chain combines TRBV28 with TRBJ1-2; 8 bases match TRBD1. This CDR3 region has 15 residues. The germline gives CDR1 MDHEN, CDR2 SYDVKM. V was pared by 4 bases and J by 3 bases, with 7 bases of the junction left unmatched. CDR3 loop: CASSSQGANHYGYTF. CDR3 DNA sequence: TGTGCCAGCAGTTCTCAGGGGGCGAACCACTATGGCTACACCTTC.

The genes are TRBV29-1 and TRBJ2-7; D not resolved. Deletions cut 7 bases from V and 3 bases from J, with 19 bases between. Germline-derived CDR1 and CDR2 are SQVTM and ANQGSEA. The CDR3 loop spans 14 amino acids. This CDR3 is CSAKKAEGRYEQYF. CDR3 nucleotides: TGCAGCGCTAAAAAGGCTGAAGGCCGCTACGAGCAGTACTTC.

The rearrangement joins TRBV11-2 to TRBJ2-1, with TRBD1 identical over 11 bases. Germline trimming cut 5 bases from V and 4 bases from J; bases unmatched to any gene: 4. The CDR3 is 15 amino acids. The germline CDR1 and CDR2 sequences are SGHAT and FQNNGV. CDR3 in amino acids: CASSMGQGGYNEQFF. CDR3 DNA sequence: TGTGCCAGCAGCATGGGACAGGGGGGATACAATGAGCAGTTCTTC.

The chain carries TRBV4-1 and TRBJ1-5; perhaps TRBD1 as D (6 bases). Germline CDR1 reads MGHRA; CDR2 reads YSYEKL. CDR3 size: 17 residues. V was cut by 1 base and J by 3 bases, with 16 bases left in between. Here the CDR3 DNA reads TGCGCCAGCAGCCAAGGTTGGCGGACAGCTGACAATCAGCCCCAGCATTTT. It codes for CASSQGWRTADNQPQHF.